What follows are 25 T cell receptor beta chains derived from one specimen sequenced in a study of cytomegalovirus exposure and HLA in healthy donors. The PCR ran on 60 Vbeta and 13 Jbeta primers. The data were produced by immunoSEQ multiplex PCR, yet TCRdb's version contains in-frame clones alone and is incomplete. The sample consists of about 38,000 clones, around 86% of them appearing once. The source material was PBMCs. These receptors originate from a woman aged 40 to 50 in good health and CMV-seropositive.

This rearrangement joins TRBV20-1 to TRBJ1-1; possibly TRBD1 for D (5 bases). This CDR3 is built from 11 residues. V lost 7 bases, J lost 11 bases, and 17 bases lay in between. Germline V gene sequence: CDR1 DFQATT, CDR2 SNEGSKA (reference sequence). The CDR3: CSGLRQLAAFF. The CDR3 DNA sequence: TGCAGTGGATTGCGACAGCTAGCGGCTTTCTTT.

This chain connects TRBV5-6 to TRBJ1-2; D may be TRBD1 (6 bases). Trimming removed 4 bases from V and 5 bases from J, with 15 bases in between. Germline V lookup: CDR1 SGHDT, CDR2 YYEEEE. The CDR3 has 14 residues. CDR3 DNA sequence: TGTGCCAGCAGCCCGACAGGAAACGTTTATGGCTACACCTTC. This sequence encodes CASSPTGNVYGYTF. Based on the CDR3 plus reference TRBV5-6 and TRBJ1-2, the full variable domain is DAGVTQSPTHLIKTRGQQVTLRCSPKSGHDTVSWYQQALGQGPQFIFQYYEEEERQRGNFPDRFSGHQFPNYSSELNVNALLLGDSALYLCASSPTGNVYGYTFGSGTRLTVV.

The V call is TRBV4-3, the J call TRBJ2-6; 11 nucleotides match TRBD1. This CDR3 spans 19 amino acids. Germline-derived CDR1 and CDR2 are LGHNA and YSLEER. The J segment lost 4 bases and the V segment lost 0 bases, leaving 8 bases of the junction unmatched. Here the CDR3 reads CASSQEYGQGAWGANVLTF. The CDR3 DNA sequence: TGCGCCAGCAGCCAAGAATATGGACAGGGGGCGTGGGGGGCCAACGTCCTGACTTTC.

The gene calls are TRBV7-6 and TRBJ2-3, with unresolved D. Germline loops: CDR1 SGHVS, CDR2 FNYEAQ. V dropped 2 bases and J dropped 0 bases, with 6 bases sitting between them. CDR3 length: 14 residues. The CDR3 reads CASSLPYSTDTQYF. CDR3 bases: TGTGCCAGCAGCTTACCTTATAGCACAGATACGCAGTATTTT.

In nucleotides, the CDR3 is TGTGCCAGCAGCCTCGGGCGGGGAATGGGATATCAGCCCCAGCATTTT. Translation: CASSLGRGMGYQPQHF. The rearrangement uses TRBV7-2 and TRBJ1-5; D not certain. V lost 5 bases and J lost 5, with 19 bases in between. Germline V gene data show CDR1 as SGHTA and CDR2 as FQGNSA. The CDR3 runs to 16 residues.

Note on this clone: Germline and junction disagree at one end, which may indicate a read error. The chain has TRBV6-5 and TRBJ1-2, with D perhaps matching TRBD1 (6 bases). The CDR3 consists of 12 residues. Germline assignment: CDR1 MNHEY and CDR2 SVGAGI. The DNA of the CDR3 is TGTGCCAGCAGCATACAACAGGGCCCGGTGTCCTTC. It translates to CASSIQQGPVSF.

The genes are TRBV6-1 and TRBJ1-5, with 10 bases matching TRBD1. Trimming cost V 1 base and J 6 bases; bases outside gene matches: 3. Germline V gene sequence: CDR1 MNHNS, CDR2 SASEGT. This CDR3 is built from 15 residues. Here the CDR3 reads CASSEDWTGGQPQHF. The CDR3 DNA follows: TGTGCCAGCAGTGAAGATTGGACAGGGGGTCAGCCCCAGCATTTT.

The chain combines TRBV5-5 with TRBJ1-2; D gene uncertain. Germline CDR1 SGHKS, CDR2 YYEKEE (reference sequence). The V end was cut by 1 base, the J end by 0 bases, with 13 bases between. This CDR3 has 16 amino acids. This CDR3 is CASSLRAGRTNYGYTF. Written as DNA, the CDR3 is TGTGCCAGCAGCTTGAGGGCGGGCCGGACTAACTATGGCTACACCTTC. Complete variable domain (other parts from reference TRBV5-5 and TRBJ1-2): DAGVTQSPTHLIKTRGQQVTLRCSPISGHKSVSWYQQVLGQGPQFIFQYYEKEERGRGNFPDRFSARQFPNYSSELNVNALLLGDSALYLCASSLRAGRTNYGYTFGSGTRLTVV.

The chain couples TRBV11-2 to TRBJ2-7; 7 bases match TRBD2. CDR3 length: 16 residues. Germline trimming cut 4 bases from V and 4 bases from J; bases unmatched to any gene: 13. Germline lookup yields CDR1 SGHAT and CDR2 FQNNGV. This CDR3 is CASSSKGGLAFYEQYF. The CDR3 nucleotides read TGTGCCAGCAGCTCCAAGGGAGGGCTGGCCTTTTACGAGCAGTACTTC.

The chain links TRBV6-5 to TRBJ1-2, with no clear D. CDR1 and CDR2 (germline): MNHEY, SVGAGI. This CDR3 is built from 12 residues. Trimming left V 6 bases short and J 8 bases short, with 13 bases between. CDR3 sequence reads: CASRNPPGGYTF. CDR3 coding DNA: TGTGCCAGCAGAAATCCCCCGGGGGGCTACACCTTC.

CDR3 DNA: TGTGCCAGCAGTGCCCCCGGCAGGGGTAGCTATGGCTACACCTTC. Protein product: CASSAPGRGSYGYTF. This chain uses TRBV6-1 with TRBJ1-2; D is perhaps TRBD1 (6 bases). Germline V gene sequence: CDR1 MNHNS, CDR2 SASEGT. This CDR3 has 15 amino acids. The V end lost 4 bases, the J end lost 4 bases, and 16 bases lay between the germline ends.

The chain is built from TRBV6-5 and TRBJ1-5; D gene unclear. Per the germline V gene, CDR1 is MNHEY and CDR2 is SVGAGI. The CDR3 consists of 13 residues. The ends were cut back, 2 bases at V and 4 bases at J, with 6 bases in the middle. The CDR3 region is CASSYLSNQPQHF. CDR3 nucleotides: TGTGCCAGCAGTTACCTGTCGAATCAGCCCCAGCATTTT.

A few counts support this clone. The chain joins TRBV6-4 to TRBJ2-2, with D perhaps TRBD2 (6 bases). Germline V gene sequence: CDR1 MRHNA, CDR2 SNTAGT. Trimming stripped 4 bases from V and 3 bases from J, with 6 bases between. CDR3 length equals 13 residues. The CDR3: CASSGGDTGELFF. The CDR3 coding sequence is TGTGCCAGCAGTGGGGGGGACACCGGGGAGCTGTTTTTT.

This chain joins TRBV29-1 and TRBJ2-6; no clear D gene. Germline V gene lookup returns CDR1 SQVTM and CDR2 ANQGSEA. The CDR3 contains 14 residues. The ends were cut back, 3 bases at V and 0 bases at J, with 6 bases in the middle. The CDR3 nucleotides are TGCAGCGTTGAGGCCTTCTCTGGGGCCAACGTCCTGACTTTC. It codes for CSVEAFSGANVLTF.

This chain joins TRBV2 and TRBJ1-2; D unresolved. Trimming stripped 8 bases from V and 4 bases from J, with 14 bases between. This CDR3 comprises 13 residues. The germline V gene has CDR1 SNHLY and CDR2 FYNNEI. The CDR3 DNA reads as TGTGCCAGCCACGAGGCGTTCGGCTATGGCTACACCTTC. Protein: CASHEAFGYGYTF.

The chain employs TRBV7-2 and TRBJ2-3, with 9 positions matching TRBD1. Per germline, CDR1 SGHTA and CDR2 FQGNSA. The V gene end was trimmed by 6 bases and the J gene end by 2 bases; junction bases not matched to a gene: 6. There are 15 residues in the CDR3. CDR3 sequence: CASSLDRGYTDTQYF. Written as DNA, the CDR3 is TGTGCCAGCAGTCTGGACAGGGGCTACACAGATACGCAGTATTTT.

The J gene is TRBJ2-5, the V gene TRBV9; the match to TRBD1 covers 8 bases. Looked up from germline, CDR1 is SGDLS and CDR2 is YYNGEE. The CDR3 runs to 13 residues. V lost 4 bases and J lost 9; bases outside the gene matches: 8. The CDR3 DNA follows: TGTGCCAGCAGCCCCCAGGGGGCGGCGGCCCAGTACTTC. Its translation: CASSPQGAAAQYF.

In nucleotides, the CDR3 is TGTGCCAGCAGCTCGGGACTAGTGGAGACCCAGTACTTC. It encodes CASSSGLVETQYF. The J gene is TRBJ2-5, the V gene TRBV7-3; 8 bases match TRBD2. In germline, CDR1 is SGHTA, CDR2 FQGTGA. J gave up 5 bases and V 4 bases, and 3 bases lay outside the gene matches. The CDR3 is made up of 13 amino acids.

The chain couples TRBV9 to TRBJ1-6; no clear D. This CDR3 comprises 17 residues. V gave up 3 bases and J gave up 12 bases, with 25 bases separating them. The germline V gene has CDR1 SGDLS and CDR2 YYNGEE. The CDR3 reads CASSAIPPGRGLVPLHF. The CDR3 DNA is TGTGCCAGCAGCGCCATCCCTCCGGGAAGAGGATTGGTACCCCTCCACTTT. Looking up the rest from reference TRBV9 and TRBJ1-6 gives the full variable domain: DSGVTQTPKHLITATGQRVTLRCSPRSGDLSVYWYQQSLDQGLQFLIQYYNGEERAKGNILERFSAQQFPDLHSELNLSSLELGDSALYFCASSAIPPGRGLVPLHFGNGTRLTVT.

The chain links TRBV4-1 to TRBJ2-6; no clear D gene. CDR1 and CDR2 (germline): MGHRA, YSYEKL. V was pared by 4 bases and J by 0 bases, with 7 bases between. This CDR3 region has 15 residues. CDR3 in DNA: TGCGCCAGCAGCCGAGGTAGCTCTGGGGCCAACGTCCTGACTTTC. Translation: CASSRGSSGANVLTF.

This chain joins TRBV7-6 and TRBJ2-3, with 15 bases that match TRBD2. There are 16 residues in the CDR3. Per the germline V gene, CDR1 is SGHVS and CDR2 is FNYEAQ. The V gene end was trimmed by 4 bases and the J gene end by 4 bases; junction bases not matched to a gene: 3. CDR3 nucleotide sequence: TGTGCCAGCAGCTGGACTAGCGGGGGGGCCCCAGATACGCAGTATTTT. It codes for CASSWTSGGAPDTQYF.

The genes are TRBV28 and TRBJ2-5, with 13 bases aligning to TRBD2. This CDR3 has 16 residues. Germline V lookup: CDR1 MDHEN, CDR2 SYDVKM. Trimming removed 4 bases from V and 1 base from J; junction bases left unmatched: 3. The CDR3 DNA follows: TGTGCCAGCAGTTATGGGACTAGCGGGACCCAAGAGACCCAGTACTTC. Residues: CASSYGTSGTQETQYF.

This clone has just one count. The rearrangement joins TRBV30 to TRBJ1-5, with 11 bases aligning to TRBD1. With V trimmed by 2 bases and J by 3 bases, 6 bases remained unmatched. CDR1 is GTSNPN, CDR2 SVGIG, per germline (reference sequence). This CDR3 region has 16 residues. The DNA for the CDR3 is TGTGCCTGGAGTTCCGGACAGGGGGCTCTCAATCAGCCCCAGCATTTT. As protein: CAWSSGQGALNQPQHF.

Comment on this clone: Other DNA sequences in the sample encode the same CDR3. The V and J genes are TRBV6-5 and TRBJ2-2; TRBD1 might be the D (5 bases). The germline gives CDR1 MNHEY, CDR2 SVGAGI. CDR3 size: 16 residues. The V gene lost 2 bases and the J gene lost 4 bases, with 14 bases spanning the gap. The CDR3 bases are TGTGCCAGCAGTTACCAAGGGGTGGTCGGCACCGGGGAGCTGTTTTTT. Encoded protein: CASSYQGVVGTGELFF.

V gene TRBV28 combines with J gene TRBJ1-2; weak D call: TRBD1 (6 bases). The CDR3 covers 14 residues. Germline lookup yields CDR1 MDHEN and CDR2 SYDVKM. Deletions cut 5 bases from V and 7 bases from J, with 17 bases between. CDR3 in amino acids: CASSRPGGQGGYTF. CDR3 nucleotide sequence: TGTGCCAGCAGTCGGCCCGGGGGGCAGGGTGGCTACACCTTC.